The 13 T cell receptor beta chains below all came from one sample that was sequenced in a study of blood T cell repertoires in COVID-19. Using immunoSEQ multiplex PCR, the repertoire was profiled, and TCRdb retains in-frame clones only, with some absent. The repertoire has 450,000 or so clones, roughly nine tenths of them found once; the top ten carry 0.7% to 1%. Sequencing was carried out using peripheral blood. The receptors originated from a man aged 18 to 30 with COVID-19, enrolled during active disease.

The CDR3 nucleotides are TGTGCCAGCAGTGAATCCAGTTTTCAGACCCAGTACTTC. Protein: CASSESSFQTQYF. The chain recombines TRBV6-1 with TRBJ2-5; D unclear. The CDR3 consists of 13 residues. The germline CDR1 and CDR2 sequences are MNHNS and SASEGT. The V gene lost 2 bases and the J gene lost 6 bases, with 10 bases spanning the gap.

This chain connects TRBV6-5 to TRBJ2-3; D is perhaps TRBD2 (6 bases). Germline V gene sequence: CDR1 MNHEY, CDR2 SVGAGI. With 0 bases removed from V and 2 bases from J, the gap between germline ends came to 12 bases. CDR3 length: 16 amino acids. CDR3 sequence (DNA): TGTGCCAGCAGTTACTCGTATCGGGGGTACACAGATACGCAGTATTTT. Its translation is CASSYSYRGYTDTQYF.

J is TRBJ1-6 and V is TRBV6-5; tentative D call: TRBD1 (6 bases). The CDR3 spans 15 residues. V was clipped by 0 bases and J by 9 bases, with 12 bases between them. Germline V gives CDR1 MNHEY, CDR2 SVGAGI. CDR3 sequence: CASSYSGDITSPLHF. The CDR3 DNA is TGTGCCAGCAGTTACTCGGGGGACATCACTTCACCCCTCCACTTT.

This chain uses TRBV5-4 with TRBJ1-1, with D uncertain. V shed 1 base and J shed 2 bases, with 9 bases lying between them. Germline CDR1 is SGHNT and CDR2 is YYREEE (reference sequence). This CDR3 contains 14 residues. CDR3 in DNA: TGTGCCAGCAGCTTGCCCGGGGTAAACACTGAAGCTTTCTTT. Translation gives CASSLPGVNTEAFF.

The chain uses TRBV2 and TRBJ2-1; D is perhaps TRBD1 (5 bases). The CDR3 spans 15 residues. Germline loops: CDR1 SNHLY, CDR2 FYNNEI. V was cut by 8 bases and J by 0 bases, with 14 bases left in between. CDR3 sequence: CASENRKSSYNEQFF. The CDR3 DNA sequence: TGTGCCAGCGAGAACAGGAAGAGCTCCTACAATGAGCAGTTCTTC.

The CDR3 DNA follows: TGTGCCAGCACCGGAGCGATTCCCTACGAGCAGTACTTC. This translates into CASTGAIPYEQYF. This chain links TRBV2 with TRBJ2-7; D unclear. The CDR3 consists of 13 residues. The germline V and J ends were trimmed by 7 bases and 2 bases, with 12 bases remaining between them. The germline V gene encodes CDR1 SNHLY and CDR2 FYNNEI.

The gene calls are TRBV5-1 and TRBJ2-3; 9 positions match TRBD2. The germline gives CDR1 SGHRS, CDR2 YFSETQ. The CDR3 is 16 residues long. With V trimmed by 0 bases and J by 5 bases, 7 bases remained unmatched. This chain's CDR3 is CASSLDPAGGGDTQYF. In DNA, the CDR3 is TGCGCCAGCAGCTTGGATCCAGCGGGGGGCGGAGATACGCAGTATTTT.

The chain couples TRBV13 to TRBJ2-1; the match to TRBD1 covers 7 bases. With V trimmed by 5 bases and J by 4 bases, 11 bases remained unmatched. The CDR3 covers 16 residues. CDR1 and CDR2 (germline): PRHDT, FYEKMQ (reference sequence). CDR3 protein: CASSAAPGTDYNEQFF. As DNA, the CDR3 is TGTGCCAGCAGCGCAGCCCCCGGGACAGATTACAATGAGCAGTTCTTC.

This chain connects TRBV6-6 to TRBJ1-2; 7 bases are a match to TRBD1. With 2 bases clipped from V and 4 bases from J, the junction kept 7 bases outside the gene matches. Per the germline V gene, CDR1 is MNHNY and CDR2 is SVGAGI (reference sequence). This CDR3 has 15 residues. The CDR3 nucleotides read TGTGCCAGCAGTTACCCCGGGACAGACGCCTATGGCTACACCTTC. Translation gives CASSYPGTDAYGYTF.

V usage is TRBV28 and J usage is TRBJ2-7; 11 nucleotides line up with TRBD2. This CDR3 is 15 amino acids long. Germline V lookup: CDR1 MDHEN, CDR2 SYDVKM. Trimming removed 6 bases from V and 2 bases from J; junction bases left unmatched: 6. Here the CDR3 DNA reads TGTGCCAGCAGACAATATAGCGGGGGGGCCTACGAGCAGTACTTC. This sequence encodes CASRQYSGGAYEQYF.

V and J are TRBV29-1 and TRBJ2-7; 11 bases align to TRBD1. The CDR3 has 13 residues. V lost 6 bases to trimming and J lost 2 bases; unmatched junction nucleotides: 3. Germline V gives CDR1 SQVTM, CDR2 ANQGSEA. The CDR3: CSVGQGAAYEQYF. DNA for the CDR3: TGCAGCGTAGGACAGGGGGCCGCCTACGAGCAGTACTTC.

The chain carries TRBV29-1 and TRBJ2-5; weak D call: TRBD2 (7 bases). V lost 5 bases and J 3 bases, leaving 13 bases between the germline ends. The CDR3 has 13 residues. Germline assignment: CDR1 SQVTM and CDR2 ANQGSEA. The DNA for the CDR3 is TGCAGCGTTTCGAAGGGGGGGGAAGAGACCCAGTACTTC. This codes for CSVSKGGEETQYF.

The V call is TRBV27, the J call TRBJ2-3; no clear D gene. The CDR3 is made up of 16 amino acids. V lost 5 bases, J lost 3 bases, and 18 bases lay in between. Germline CDR1 MNHEY, CDR2 SMNVEV (reference sequence). As DNA, the CDR3 is TGTGCCAGCAGTCCCCTAGTTTATCCAGATACAGATACGCAGTATTTT. Protein sequence: CASSPLVYPDTDTQYF.